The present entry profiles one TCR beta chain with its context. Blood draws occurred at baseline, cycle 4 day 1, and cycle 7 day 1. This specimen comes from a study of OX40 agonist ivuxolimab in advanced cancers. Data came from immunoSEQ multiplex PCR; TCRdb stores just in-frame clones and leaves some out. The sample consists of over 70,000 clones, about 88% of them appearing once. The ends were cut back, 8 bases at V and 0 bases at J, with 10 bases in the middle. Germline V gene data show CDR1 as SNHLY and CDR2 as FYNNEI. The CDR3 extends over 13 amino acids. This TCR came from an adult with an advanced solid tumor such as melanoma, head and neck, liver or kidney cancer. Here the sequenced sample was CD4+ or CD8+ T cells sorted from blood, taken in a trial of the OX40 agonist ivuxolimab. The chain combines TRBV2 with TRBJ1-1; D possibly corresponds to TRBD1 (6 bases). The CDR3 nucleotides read TGTGCCAGCCGGACAGCCATGAACACTGAAGCTTTCTTT. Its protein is CASRTAMNTEAFF. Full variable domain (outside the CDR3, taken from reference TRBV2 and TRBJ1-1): EPEVTQTPSHQVTQMGQEVILRCVPISNHLYFYWYRQILGQKVEFLVSFYNNEISEKSEIFDDQFSVERPDGSNFTLKIRSTKLEDSAMYFCASRTAMNTEAFFGQGTRLTVV.